These T cell receptor beta chains were read from a single sample in a study of blood T cell repertoires in COVID-19. Produced via immunoSEQ multiplex PCR; TCRdb's table is partial and in-frame only. Of about 120,000 clones in the sample, roughly three quarters were seen once. Sequenced: peripheral blood. The source is a woman aged 65 to 85 with acute or convalescent COVID-19. CDR3s include the opening cysteine and the closing phenylalanine or tryptophan. The D gene is left open where the match is weak. Only part of the rows carry a size: once, few, many, or a class if the clone is expanded.

D gene	clone size	V gene	J gene	CDR3 protein	CDR3 DNA
.	.	TRBV5-8	TRBJ1-4	CASSSDSLYNEKLFF	TGTGCCAGCAGCTCTGACAGTCTCTACAATGAAAAACTGTTTTTT
TRBD2	once	TRBV6-5	TRBJ2-1	CASSYGGGAHNEQFF	TGTGCCAGCAGTTACGGCGGGGGGGCCCACAATGAGCAGTTCTTC
TRBD2	.	TRBV2	TRBJ2-7	CASSESGRIYEQYF	TGTGCCAGCAGTGAAAGCGGGAGGATATACGAGCAGTACTTC
.	.	TRBV5-1	TRBJ2-3	CASSSLNTDTQYF	TGCGCCAGCAGCTCCCTTAACACAGATACGCAGTATTTT
.	.	TRBV12-3/TRBV12-4	TRBJ1-5	CASSLDGQPQHF	TGTGCCAGCAGTTTAGACGGTCAGCCCCAGCATTTT
.	.	TRBV5-4	TRBJ2-1	CAIHSDSGNEQFF	TGTGCCATCCACTCGGACTCAGGCAATGAGCAGTTCTTC
TRBD2	.	TRBV5-4	TRBJ2-7	CASSLPGTSSYEQYF	TGTGCCAGCAGCCTACCTGGGACTAGCTCCTACGAGCAGTACTTC
TRBD1	.	TRBV6-2/TRBV6-3	TRBJ1-2	CASSGTGISGYTF	TGTGCCAGCAGCGGGACAGGGATCTCTGGCTACACCTTC
TRBD2	.	TRBV5-5	TRBJ2-3	CASSLGGRADTDTQYF	TGTGCCAGCAGCTTGGGCGGGAGGGCCGACACAGATACGCAGTATTTT
TRBD1	many	TRBV6-5	TRBJ2-5	CASTLGTGQETQYF	TGTGCCAGCACCCTAGGGACAGGCCAAGAGACCCAGTACTTC
.	.	TRBV5-1	TRBJ1-2	CASSLDPVNYGYTF	TGCGCCAGCAGTCTAGATCCTGTAAACTATGGCTACACCTTC
TRBD2	.	TRBV19	TRBJ2-3	CASSITGGMADTQYF	TGTGCCAGTAGTATTACGGGAGGAATGGCAGATACGCAGTATTTT
.	once	TRBV9	TRBJ2-7	CASSVSGSASYEQYF	TGTGCCAGCAGCGTCTCCGGGAGTGCCTCCTACGAGCAGTACTTC
.	many	TRBV12-5	TRBJ2-4	CASGLGQGPAKNIQYF	TGTGCTAGTGGTTTGGGCCAGGGTCCAGCCAAAAACATTCAGTACTTC
.	.	TRBV5-6	TRBJ1-5	CASSSWALSNQPQHF	TGTGCCAGCAGCTCCTGGGCCCTTAGCAATCAGCCCCAGCATTTT
.	.	TRBV7-2	TRBJ1-6	CASSHRVGAYNSPLHF	TGTGCCAGCAGCCATAGGGTGGGAGCCTATAATTCACCCCTCCACTTT
.	.	TRBV6-1	TRBJ2-3	CASSESYSLDTDTQYF	TGTGCCAGCAGTGAAAGCTACAGTTTGGACACAGATACGCAGTATTTT
.	.	TRBV30	TRBJ1-1	CAWRIYRVSTHTEAFF	TGTGCCTGGAGGATCTACAGGGTATCCACACACACTGAAGCTTTCTTT
.	few	TRBV28	TRBJ2-4	CASSLPVSLAKNIQYF	TGTGCCAGCAGTTTACCGGTATCCTTAGCCAAAAACATTCAGTACTTC
.	few	TRBV19	TRBJ2-5	CASSIGSGEETQYF	TGTGCCAGTAGTATAGGGTCCGGGGAAGAGACCCAGTACTTC
TRBD2	.	TRBV7-2	TRBJ2-3	CASSLIGSGGADTQYF	TGTGCCAGCAGCTTAATCGGCAGCGGGGGGGCAGATACGCAGTATTTT
.	.	TRBV6-5	TRBJ1-5	CASSTGSDQPQHF	TGTGCCAGCAGTACGGGGTCTGATCAGCCCCAGCATTTT
.	.	TRBV11-2	TRBJ2-7	CASSLEHLYEQYF	TGTGCCAGCAGCTTAGAACATCTCTACGAGCAGTACTTC
TRBD1	.	TRBV30	TRBJ2-7	CAWRAGTGRFVQYF	TGTGCCTGGAGAGCCGGGACAGGGCGGTTCGTGCAGTACTTC
TRBD1	.	TRBV9	TRBJ1-1	CASSVAGTGGTEAFF	TGTGCCAGCAGCGTAGCCGGGACAGGGGGCACTGAAGCTTTCTTT
.	.	TRBV10-2	TRBJ1-5	CAPVSNQPQHF	TGCGCCCCGGTTAGCAATCAGCCCCAGCATTTT
TRBD1	.	TRBV29-1	TRBJ1-2	CSVTGGANYGYTF	TGCAGCGTTACAGGGGGAGCTAACTATGGCTACACCTTC
TRBD2	.	TRBV7-2	TRBJ2-7	CASSLSWRGAGEQYF	TGTGCCAGCAGCTTATCTTGGCGGGGGGCTGGGGAGCAGTACTTC
.	few	TRBV19	TRBJ1-5	CASSRGQNQPQHF	TGTGCCAGTAGTAGGGGCCAAAATCAGCCCCAGCATTTT
.	.	TRBV2	TRBJ2-2	CAKGQPTNTGELFF	TGTGCCAAAGGACAGCCTACGAACACCGGGGAGCTGTTTTTT
.	.	TRBV3-1/TRBV3-2	TRBJ2-1	CASSHGWAKSSYNEQFF	TGTGCCAGCAGCCATGGTTGGGCGAAGAGCTCCTACAATGAGCAGTTCTTC
.	.	TRBV29-1	TRBJ1-1	CSAHRDLNTEAFF	TGCAGCGCTCACCGGGACTTGAACACTGAAGCTTTCTTT
TRBD2	.	TRBV6-5	TRBJ2-2	CASGKAGGPTGELFF	TGTGCCAGCGGGAAAGCGGGGGGGCCCACCGGGGAGCTGTTTTTT
.	.	TRBV7-2	TRBJ1-2	CASSLGGVGGYTF	TGTGCCAGCAGCTTAGGGGGAGTGGGAGGCTACACCTTC
TRBD2	.	TRBV11-2	TRBJ2-1	CASSLIPGLAEHNEQFF	TGTGCCAGCAGCTTAATCCCGGGACTAGCGGAACACAATGAGCAGTTCTTC
.	once	TRBV5-8	TRBJ2-7	CASSLDSGSYEQYF	TGTGCCAGCAGCTTGGACAGCGGATCCTACGAGCAGTACTTC
.	.	TRBV3-1/TRBV3-2	TRBJ2-2	CASSQDRVEGVGSRRELFF	TGTGCCAGCAGCCAAGATCGGGTTGAGGGAGTAGGTTCCCGCCGGGAGCTGTTTTTT
.	.	TRBV19	TRBJ1-3	CASIIRSGTGNTIYF	TGTGCCAGTATCATCAGGTCAGGAACTGGAAACACCATATATTTT
.	many	TRBV28	TRBJ1-1	CASSFGAITEAFF	TGTGCCAGCAGTTTTGGGGCCATCACTGAAGCTTTCTTT
.	.	TRBV5-1	TRBJ1-4	CASSLASEQGKKLFF	TGCGCCAGCAGCTTGGCCTCCGAACAGGGAAAAAAACTGTTTTTT
.	.	TRBV7-2	TRBJ1-1	CASSWANTEAFF	TGTGCCAGCAGCTGGGCGAACACTGAAGCTTTCTTT
.	.	TRBV4-1	TRBJ2-3	CASSQDRVVATDTQYF	TGCGCCAGCAGCCAAGATCGGGTTGTGGCCACAGATACGCAGTATTTT
.	.	TRBV12-3/TRBV12-4	TRBJ1-1	CASSSPTGTEAFF	TGTGCCAGCAGTTCACCTACGGGCACTGAAGCTTTCTTT
TRBD2	.	TRBV7-2	TRBJ2-5	CASSSGLAGVETQYF	TGTGCCAGCAGCTCGGGACTAGCGGGGGTAGAGACCCAGTACTTC
TRBD2	.	TRBV3-1/TRBV3-2	TRBJ2-1	CASSQSGLAGSQFF	TGTGCCAGCAGCCAATCTGGACTAGCGGGGTCGCAGTTCTTC
.	.	TRBV27	TRBJ2-7	CASSPDRAYEQYF	TGTGCCAGCAGTCCTGACAGAGCCTACGAGCAGTACTTC
TRBD1	.	TRBV19	TRBJ1-1	CATRQGDYQAFF	TGTGCCACTAGACAGGGCGATTACCAAGCTTTCTTT
.	.	TRBV27	TRBJ2-2	CASSTYQGPNTGELFF	TGTGCCAGCAGTACCTACCAGGGGCCTAACACCGGGGAGCTGTTTTTT
TRBD1	.	TRBV3-1/TRBV3-2	TRBJ1-6	CASSQAGGSNSPLHF	TGTGCCAGCAGCCAGGCAGGGGGTAGTAATTCACCCCTCCACTTT
.	.	TRBV7-8	TRBJ2-2	CASSLHEGTGELFF	TGTGCCAGCAGCTTACATGAGGGCACCGGGGAGCTGTTTTTT
.	.	TRBV5-1	TRBJ1-4	CASRTVANEKLFF	TGCGCCAGCAGGACTGTCGCTAATGAAAAACTGTTTTTT
TRBD1	.	TRBV5-1	TRBJ1-1	CASSSGQGARNTEAFF	TGCGCCAGCAGCTCCGGACAGGGGGCACGGAACACTGAAGCTTTCTTT
.	few	TRBV10-1	TRBJ2-1	CASSQGVRAYNEQFF	TGCGCCAGCAGCCAAGGAGTCAGGGCCTACAATGAGCAGTTCTTC